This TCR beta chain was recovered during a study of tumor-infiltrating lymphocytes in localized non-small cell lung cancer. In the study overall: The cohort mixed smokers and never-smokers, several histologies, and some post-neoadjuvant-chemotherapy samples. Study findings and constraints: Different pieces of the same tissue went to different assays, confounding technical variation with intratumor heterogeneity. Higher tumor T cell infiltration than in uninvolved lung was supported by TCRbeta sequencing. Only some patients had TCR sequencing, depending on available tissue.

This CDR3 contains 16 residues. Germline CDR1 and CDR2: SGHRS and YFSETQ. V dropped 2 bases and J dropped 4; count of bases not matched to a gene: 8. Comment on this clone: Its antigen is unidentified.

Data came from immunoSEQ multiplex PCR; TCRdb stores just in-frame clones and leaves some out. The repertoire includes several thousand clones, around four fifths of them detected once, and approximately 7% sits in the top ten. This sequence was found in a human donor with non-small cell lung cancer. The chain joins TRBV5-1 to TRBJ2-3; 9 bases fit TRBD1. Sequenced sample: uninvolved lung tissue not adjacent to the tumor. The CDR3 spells CASSFQTGGPPDTQYF. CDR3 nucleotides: TGCGCCAGCAGCTTCCAGACAGGGGGTCCCCCAGATACGCAGTATTTT.